Given below is one T cell receptor (beta chain) in context. The target antigen is unknown. The data stem from a study of monozygotic twins with inflammatory bowel disease. CDR3 length: 15 residues. The germline V gene has CDR1 SGHKS and CDR2 YYEKEE (reference sequence). Study-level results: Repertoire similarity was not found to differ between concordant and discordant twins, possibly from limited power. On the inverse Simpson index, IBD patients scored lower for TCRbeta diversity than healthy co-twins. With others, IBD patients shared fewer clonotypes than healthy twins did, especially with disease activity. The analysis did not separate different T cell subtypes.

With the 5' RACE reads reprocessed, TCRdb shows one record per CDR3 protein and no DNA. The record lists 300,000 to 450,000 distinct CDR3 sequences, of which the ten most abundant hold 2.5% to 3%. J is TRBJ1-4 and V is TRBV5-5; TCRdb reports TRBD1, a call that lacks DNA to check it against. The TCR originated in a human donor with ulcerative colitis or Crohn's disease, or a healthy co-twin of an affected twin (not recorded which). Sample: blood. The CDR3 is CASSPTGGFGEKLFF.